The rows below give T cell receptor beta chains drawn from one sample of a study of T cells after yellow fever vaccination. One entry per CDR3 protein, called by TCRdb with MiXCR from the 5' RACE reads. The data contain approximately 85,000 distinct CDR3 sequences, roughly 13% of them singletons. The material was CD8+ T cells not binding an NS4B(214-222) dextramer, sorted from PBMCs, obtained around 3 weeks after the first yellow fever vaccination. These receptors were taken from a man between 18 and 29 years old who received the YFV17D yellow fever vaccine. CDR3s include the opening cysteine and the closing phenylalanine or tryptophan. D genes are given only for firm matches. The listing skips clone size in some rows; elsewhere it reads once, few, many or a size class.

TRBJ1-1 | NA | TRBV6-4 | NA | CASSDGENTEVFF | TGTGCCAGCAGTGACGGGGAGAACACTGAAGTTTTCTTT
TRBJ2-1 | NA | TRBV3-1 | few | CASSRRTNEQFF | TGTGCCAGCAGCCGTAGGACTAATGAGCAGTTCTTC
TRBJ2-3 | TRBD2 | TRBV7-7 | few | CASSRSAGDTDTQYF | TGTGCTAGCAGCCGCTCGGCGGGGGACACAGATACGCAGTATTTT
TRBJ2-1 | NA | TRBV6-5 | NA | CASSYSAGLSHNEQFF | TGTGCCAGCAGTTACTCGGCAGGCCTTTCCCACAATGAGCAGTTCTTC
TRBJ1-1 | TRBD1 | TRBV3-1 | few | CASSEGGWRTEAFF | TGTGCCAGCAGCGAAGGGGGCTGGAGGACTGAAGCTTTCTTT
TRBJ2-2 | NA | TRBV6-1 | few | CASSTMDRYTGELFF | TGTGCCAGCAGTACAATGGACAGATACACCGGGGAGCTGTTTTTT
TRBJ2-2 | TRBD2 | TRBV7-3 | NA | CASSPIFGTSGVTGELFF | TGTGCCAGCAGCCCGATCTTCGGGACTAGCGGGGTTACCGGGGAGCTGTTTTTT
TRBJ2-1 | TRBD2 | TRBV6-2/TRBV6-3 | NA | CASSIRGGGYNEQFF | TGTGCCAGCAGTATTCGGGGGGGGGGCTACAATGAGCAGTTCTTC
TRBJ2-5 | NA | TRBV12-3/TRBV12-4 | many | CATTRDFEETQYF | TGTGCCACCACGAGGGACTTTGAAGAGACCCAGTACTTC
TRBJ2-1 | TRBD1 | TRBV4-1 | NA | CASSQGPGQGGINEQFF | TGCGCCAGCAGCCAAGGTCCGGGACAGGGAGGGATAAATGAGCAGTTCTTC
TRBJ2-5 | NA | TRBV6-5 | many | CASSYGGNQETQYF | TGTGCCAGCAGTTACGGGGGGAACCAAGAGACCCAGTACTTC
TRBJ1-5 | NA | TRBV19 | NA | CASTSQAYSNQPQHF | TGTGCCAGTACCTCACAGGCTTATAGCAATCAGCCCCAGCATTTT
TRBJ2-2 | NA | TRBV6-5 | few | CASSYGGRHTGELFF | TGTGCCAGCAGTTACGGGGGGCGACACACCGGGGAGCTGTTTTTT
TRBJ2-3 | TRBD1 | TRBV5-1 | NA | CASSWRQGEADTQYF | TGCGCCAGCAGTTGGCGACAGGGCGAGGCAGATACGCAGTATTTT
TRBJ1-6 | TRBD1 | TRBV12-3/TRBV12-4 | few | CASRLPGQGLRDSPLHF | TGTGCCAGCAGGCTACCGGGACAGGGGCTCCGGGATTCACCCCTCCACTTT
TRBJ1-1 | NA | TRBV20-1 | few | CSARGMNTEAFF | TGCAGTGCCCGTGGGATGAACACTGAAGCTTTCTTT
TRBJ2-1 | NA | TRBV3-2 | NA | CASGDQGDEQFF | TGTGCTAGTGGCGATCAGGGAGATGAGCAGTTCTTC
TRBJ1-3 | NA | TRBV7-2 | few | CASSSRSGNTIYF | TGTGCCAGCAGCTCACGCTCTGGAAACACCATATATTTT
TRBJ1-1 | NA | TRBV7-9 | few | CASSLDNRRFEAFF | TGTGCCAGCAGCTTAGATAATCGGAGGTTTGAAGCTTTCTTT
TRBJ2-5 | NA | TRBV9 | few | CASSVAPNGETQYF | TGTGCCAGCAGCGTAGCCCCTAACGGCGAGACCCAGTACTTC
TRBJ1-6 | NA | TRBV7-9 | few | CASSLDAQGAPLHF | TGTGCCAGCAGCTTAGACGCTCAGGGAGCACCCCTCCACTTT
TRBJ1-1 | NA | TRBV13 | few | CASSFGRLGTEAFF | TGTGCCAGCAGCTTCGGTAGATTGGGCACTGAAGCTTTCTTT
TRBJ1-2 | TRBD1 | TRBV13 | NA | CASSGQGRRNYGYTF | TGTGCCAGCAGTGGACAGGGGCGCAGGAACTATGGCTACACCTTC
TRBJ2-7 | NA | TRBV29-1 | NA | CSVEDLRQGYEQYF | TGCAGCGTTGAAGATCTTCGCCAGGGGTACGAGCAGTACTTC
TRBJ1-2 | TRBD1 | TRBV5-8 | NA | CASSHARGNPHYGYTF | TGTGCCAGCAGCCACGCCAGGGGGAACCCCCACTATGGCTACACCTTC
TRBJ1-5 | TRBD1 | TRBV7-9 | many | CASSLGQSNQPQHF | TGTGCCAGCAGCTTGGGACAGTCCAATCAGCCCCAGCATTTT
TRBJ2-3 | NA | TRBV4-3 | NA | CASSQGGERYSTDTQYF | TGCGCCAGCAGCCAAGGAGGGGAGAGGTATAGCACAGATACGCAGTATTTT
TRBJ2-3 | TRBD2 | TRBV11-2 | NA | CASSFPSGLFSSSTDTQYF | TGTGCCAGCAGCTTTCCTAGCGGGCTGTTTTCTTCTAGCACAGATACGCAGTATTTT
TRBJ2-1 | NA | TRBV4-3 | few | CASSQDLKGESKFF | TGCGCCAGCAGCCAAGATTTAAAGGGGGAATCTAAGTTCTTC
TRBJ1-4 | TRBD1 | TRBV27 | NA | CASSSGLAGGYEKLFF | TGTGCCAGCAGTTCCGGGCTCGCAGGGGGCTATGAAAAACTGTTTTTT
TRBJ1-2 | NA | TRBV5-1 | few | CASSSSGTAFYGYTF | NA
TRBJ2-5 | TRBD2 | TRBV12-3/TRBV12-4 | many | CASSPGTSGVETQYF | TGTGCCAGCAGCCCGGGGACTAGCGGGGTCGAGACCCAGTACTTC
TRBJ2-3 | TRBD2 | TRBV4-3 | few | CASSQLAGGPSDTQYF | TGCGCCAGCAGCCAACTAGCGGGGGGGCCATCCGATACGCAGTATTTT
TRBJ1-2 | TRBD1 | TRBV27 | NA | CASSLSISTGGYGYTF | TGTGCCAGCAGTTTATCGATTTCGACAGGGGGCTACGGCTACACCTTC
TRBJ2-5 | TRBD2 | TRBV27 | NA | CASSFGGTGETQYF | TGTGCCAGCAGTTTCGGGGGGACGGGAGAGACCCAGTACTTC
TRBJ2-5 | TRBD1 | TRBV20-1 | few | CSARPRDRVQETQYF | TGCAGTGCTAGACCCCGGGACAGGGTCCAAGAGACCCAGTACTTC
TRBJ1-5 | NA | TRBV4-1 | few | CASSLSGGNSNQPQHF | TGCGCCAGCAGCCTAAGCGGGGGGAATAGCAATCAGCCCCAGCATTTT
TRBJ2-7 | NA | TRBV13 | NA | CASSLGGTHPYEQYF | TGTGCCAGCAGCTTAGGTGGGACACACCCTTACGAGCAGTACTTC
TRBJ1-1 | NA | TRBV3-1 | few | CASSQELQANTEAFF | TGTGCCAGCAGCCAAGAGTTACAGGCGAACACTGAAGCTTTCTTT
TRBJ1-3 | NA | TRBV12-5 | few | CASGLVPLRIGNTIYF | TGTGCTAGTGGTTTGGTTCCCCTGCGGATTGGAAACACCATATATTTT
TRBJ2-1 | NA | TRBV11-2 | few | CASSTGDEQFF | TGTGCCAGCAGCACTGGGGATGAGCAGTTCTTC
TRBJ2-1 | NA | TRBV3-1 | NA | CASSQDRWARNNEQFF | TGTGCCAGCAGCCAAGATCGGTGGGCCAGGAACAATGAGCAGTTCTTC
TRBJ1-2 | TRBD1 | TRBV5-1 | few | CASSLGTGGNYGYTF | TGCGCCAGCAGCTTGGGGACAGGGGGAAACTATGGCTACACCTTC
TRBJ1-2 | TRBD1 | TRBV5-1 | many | CASSSDRGLKGYTF | TGCGCCAGCAGCTCGGACAGGGGGCTGAAAGGCTACACCTTC
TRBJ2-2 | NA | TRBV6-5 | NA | CASSYSRRLYTGELFF | TGTGCCAGCAGTTACTCAAGGCGGCTCTACACCGGGGAGCTGTTTTTT
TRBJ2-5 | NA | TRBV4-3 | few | CASSQLLGGETQYF | TGCGCCAGCAGCCAACTACTAGGCGGTGAGACCCAGTACTTC
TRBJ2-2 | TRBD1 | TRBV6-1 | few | CANGQGAGELFF | TGTGCCAACGGACAGGGGGCCGGGGAGCTGTTTTTT
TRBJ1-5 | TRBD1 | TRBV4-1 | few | CASSRTGGTNQPQHF | TGCGCCAGCAGTAGGACAGGGGGTACTAATCAGCCCCAGCATTTT
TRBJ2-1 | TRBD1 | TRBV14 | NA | CASTRTGERSYNEQFF | TGTGCCAGCACCCGCACAGGGGAGCGTTCCTACAATGAGCAGTTCTTC
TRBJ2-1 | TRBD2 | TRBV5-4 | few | CASSSWYTSAYNEQFF | TGTGCCAGCAGCTCCTGGTATACTAGCGCCTACAATGAGCAGTTCTTC
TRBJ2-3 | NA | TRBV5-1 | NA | CASSMRTGTTDTQYF | TGCGCCAGCAGCATGAGGACTGGGACCACAGATACGCAGTATTTT
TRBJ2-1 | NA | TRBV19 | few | CASSTGVGSEQFF | TGTGCCAGTAGTACCGGAGTGGGCAGTGAGCAGTTCTTC
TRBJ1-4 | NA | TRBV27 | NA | CASSLGGPEKLFF | TGTGCCAGCAGTTTGGGGGGACCTGAAAAACTGTTTTTT
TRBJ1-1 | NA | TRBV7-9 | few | CASSLVDVGTEAFF | TGTGCCAGCAGCTTAGTAGATGTGGGCACTGAAGCTTTCTTT
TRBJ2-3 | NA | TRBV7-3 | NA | CASSLDTDTQYF | TGTGCCAGCAGCTTGGACACAGATACGCAGTATTTT
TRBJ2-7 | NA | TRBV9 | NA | CASSVGGSLGHEQYF | TGTGCCAGCAGCGTAGGGGGCAGTTTAGGCCACGAGCAGTACTTC